This T cell receptor (beta chain) was documented in a study of blood T cell repertoires in COVID-19 (dated by TCRdb to 2020 to 2022). Some background on the complete study: Collaborator samples came from the United States, Italy and Spain and covered acute and convalescent phases of COVID-19. The prospective study material was composed of cDNA or gDNA derived from T cells, B-cell-depleted T cells, or PBMCs. Where available, HLA class I and class II types were obtained from metadata supplied by the sample provider rather than from assay-based typing. The repertoires were made available in a free public database intended to serve as a resource for research on the immune response to SARS-CoV-2. Deeply sampled blood TCRbeta repertoires from subjects exposed to, actively infected with, or recovered from COVID-19 were included in the dataset. Nearly every sample came with metadata listing a de-identified subject ID, COVID-19 status, age in years and sex. The samples were drawn from two sources: the first 160 participants of the ongoing ImmuneRACE study, and fewer than 1,500 subjects contributed by 6 global collaborators.

TCRbeta CDR3 regions were amplified from genomic DNA using the immunoSEQ Assay, a bias-controlled multiplex PCR. The paper's processing steps were these. The number of nucleated cells in each sample was estimated by amplification of reference gene primers within the assay. To quantify the absolute abundance of each unique TCRbeta CDR3 rearrangement, sequence reads were collapsed and filtered. For each sample, productive Simpson clonality was calculated by taking the square root of Simpson's diversity index across productive rearrangements. The table was pulled from immuneACCESS by TCRdb, which kept in-frame rearrangements only. Such tables lose some clones; where checked, under half of the loss comes from unresolved V genes, and the rest has no known cause. That table supplies the V and J calls and clone size; D and trimming were determined from the DNA. The sample records 70,000 or so clones, 65% to 85% of which are singletons. Clones ranked in the top ten supply 15% of the sample.

Overall results and qualifications from the work: Clinical and demographic metadata were provided uncurated, with the amount varying by source and participant.

Remarks on this clone: It has no known antigen specificity. Per-base qualities were not stored, and no clone one base away is much larger.

The germline V and J ends show losses of 2 bases and 4 bases respectively, and no gene match explains 4 bases of the junction. Taken from the germline V gene, the CDR1 and CDR2 loops are MDHEN and SYDVKM. The CDR3 has 14 amino acids, counting the end cysteine and phenylalanine. Only the CDR3 portion is preserved as DNA: 42 bases, with reading frame beginning at the first base. In Seattle, one collaborating source enrolled patients while the infection was active and tracked those patients longitudinally over the course of disease. Collaborating institutions collected whole blood in K2EDTA tubes following their own protocols. For TCRbeta analysis, collaborator samples were shipped as frozen whole blood, as isolated PBMCs, or as DNA extracted from either sample type.

Sequences were obtained from peripheral blood. This sequence uses TRBV28 and TRBJ1-2; 7 bases in the middle match TRBD1. This sequence was found in a man aged 55 to 70 with COVID-19, enrolled during active disease. The nucleotide sequence reads as follows: TGTGCCAGCAGTTTAATGGACAGGAGCTATGGCTACACCTTC. This gives the protein CASSLMDRSYGYTF.